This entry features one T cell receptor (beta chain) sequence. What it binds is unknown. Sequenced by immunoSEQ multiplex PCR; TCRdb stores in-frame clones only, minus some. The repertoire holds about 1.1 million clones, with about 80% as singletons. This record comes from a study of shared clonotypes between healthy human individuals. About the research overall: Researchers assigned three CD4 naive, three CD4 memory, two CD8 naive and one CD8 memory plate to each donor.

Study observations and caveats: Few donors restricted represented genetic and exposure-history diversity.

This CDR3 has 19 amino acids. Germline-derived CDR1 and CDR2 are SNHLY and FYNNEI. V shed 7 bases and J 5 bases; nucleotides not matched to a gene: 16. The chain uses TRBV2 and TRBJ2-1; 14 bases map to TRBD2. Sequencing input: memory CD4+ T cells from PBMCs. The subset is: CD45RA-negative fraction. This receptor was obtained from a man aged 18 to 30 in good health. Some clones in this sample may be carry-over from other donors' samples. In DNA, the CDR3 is TGTGCCAGCATTCTCCGACAGGGACTAGCGGGAGAGGGCCACAATGAGCAGTTCTTC. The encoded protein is CASILRQGLAGEGHNEQFF.